The present T cell receptor (beta chain) was sequenced within a study of synovial regulatory T cells in juvenile arthritis. Study-wide results and caveats: iaTreg TCR repertoires were largely private across patients and partially overlapped synovial Teff and blood CPL.

From germline, CDR1 is SGHRS and CDR2 YFSETQ. The CDR3 extends over 11 amino acids. No DNA is given. As to this clone: As yet, its antigen is unknown.

Profiling relied on immunoSEQ multiplex PCR, and the TCRdb table lists in-frame clones only, not all of them. This sample carries about 10,000 clones, with over 0.7% going to the ten biggest clones. The J gene is TRBJ2-3, the V gene TRBV5-1. The sample consisted of Treg cells from blood. Regarding subset: remaining (HLA-DR-negative) circulating blood Treg cells. This receptor was taken from a donor younger than 30 with juvenile idiopathic arthritis. CDR3 residues: CASSWGLFQYF. The full variable domain, in which reference TRBV5-1 and TRBJ2-3 provide the parts outside the CDR3, is KAGVTQTPRYLIKTRGQQVTLSCSPISGHRSVSWYQQTPGQGLQFLFEYFSETQRNKGNFPGRFSGRQFSNSRSEMNVSTLELGDSALYLCASSWGLFQYFGPGTRLTVL.